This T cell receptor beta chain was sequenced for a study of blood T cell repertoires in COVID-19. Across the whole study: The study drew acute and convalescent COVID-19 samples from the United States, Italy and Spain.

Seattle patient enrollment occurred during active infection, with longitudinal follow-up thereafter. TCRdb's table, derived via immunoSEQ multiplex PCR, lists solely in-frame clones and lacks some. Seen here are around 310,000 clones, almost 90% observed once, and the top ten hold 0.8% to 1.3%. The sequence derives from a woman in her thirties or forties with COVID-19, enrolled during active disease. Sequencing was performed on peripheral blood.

This chain's CDR3 is CASSAPGTGGYEQYF. The CDR3 nucleotides read TGTGCCAGCAGCGCTCCCGGGACAGGGGGCTACGAGCAGTACTTC. This chain links TRBV9 with TRBJ2-7, with TRBD1 identical over 11 bases. Looked up from germline, CDR1 is SGDLS and CDR2 is YYNGEE. The V and J ends lost 3 bases and 3 bases, in that order; junction bases with no gene match: 5. This CDR3 has 15 amino acids.